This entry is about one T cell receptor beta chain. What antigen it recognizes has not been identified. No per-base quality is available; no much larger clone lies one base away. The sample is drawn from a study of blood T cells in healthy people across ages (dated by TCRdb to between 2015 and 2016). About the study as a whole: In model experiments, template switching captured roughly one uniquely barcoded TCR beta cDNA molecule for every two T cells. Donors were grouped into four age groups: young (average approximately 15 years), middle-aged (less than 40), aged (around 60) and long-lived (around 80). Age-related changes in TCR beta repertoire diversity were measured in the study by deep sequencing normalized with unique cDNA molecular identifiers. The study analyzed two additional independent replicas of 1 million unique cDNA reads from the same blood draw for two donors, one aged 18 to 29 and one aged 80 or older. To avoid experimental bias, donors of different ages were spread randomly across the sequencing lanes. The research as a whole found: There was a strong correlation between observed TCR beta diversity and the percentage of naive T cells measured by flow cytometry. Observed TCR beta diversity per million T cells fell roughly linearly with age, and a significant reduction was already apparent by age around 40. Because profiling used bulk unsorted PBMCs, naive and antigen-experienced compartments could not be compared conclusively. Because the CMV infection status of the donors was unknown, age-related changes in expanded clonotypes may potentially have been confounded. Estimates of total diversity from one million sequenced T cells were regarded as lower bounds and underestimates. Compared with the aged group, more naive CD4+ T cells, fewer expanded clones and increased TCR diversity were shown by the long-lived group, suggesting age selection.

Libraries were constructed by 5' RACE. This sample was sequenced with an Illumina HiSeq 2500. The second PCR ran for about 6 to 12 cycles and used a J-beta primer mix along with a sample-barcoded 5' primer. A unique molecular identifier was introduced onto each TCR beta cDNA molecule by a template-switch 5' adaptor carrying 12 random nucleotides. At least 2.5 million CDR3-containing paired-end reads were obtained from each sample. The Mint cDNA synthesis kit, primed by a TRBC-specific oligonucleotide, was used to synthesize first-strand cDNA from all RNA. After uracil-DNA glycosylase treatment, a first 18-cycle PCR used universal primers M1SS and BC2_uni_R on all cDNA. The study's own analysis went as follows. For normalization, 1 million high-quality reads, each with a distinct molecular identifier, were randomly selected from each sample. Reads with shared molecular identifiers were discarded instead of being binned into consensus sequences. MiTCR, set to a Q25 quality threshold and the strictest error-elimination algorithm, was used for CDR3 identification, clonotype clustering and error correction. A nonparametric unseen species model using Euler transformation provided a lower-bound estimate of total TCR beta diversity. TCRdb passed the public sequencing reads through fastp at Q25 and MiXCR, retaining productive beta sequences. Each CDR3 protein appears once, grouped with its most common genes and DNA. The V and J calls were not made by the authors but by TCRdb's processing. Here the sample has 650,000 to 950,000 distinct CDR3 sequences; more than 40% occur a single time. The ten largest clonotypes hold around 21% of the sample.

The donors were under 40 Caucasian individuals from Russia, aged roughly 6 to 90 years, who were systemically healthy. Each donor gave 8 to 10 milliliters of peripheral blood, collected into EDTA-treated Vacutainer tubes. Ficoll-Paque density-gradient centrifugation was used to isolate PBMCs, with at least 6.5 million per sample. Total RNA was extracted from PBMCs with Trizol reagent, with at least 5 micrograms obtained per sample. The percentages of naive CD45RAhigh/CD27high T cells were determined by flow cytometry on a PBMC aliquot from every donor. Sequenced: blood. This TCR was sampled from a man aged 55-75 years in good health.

The CDR3 corresponds to CASSQPGTSGYNEQFF. The sequenced DNA is TGCGCCAGCAGCCAACCCGGGACTAGCGGTTACAATGAGCAGTTCTTC. The chain is encoded by TRBV4-1 joined to TRBJ2-1; TRBD2 lines up with 11 middle nucleotides. Including cysteine and phenylalanine, the CDR3 has 16 amino acids. Only the CDR3 part of the read is kept: 48 bases, read in frame from the first base. Germline trimming: 2 bases from V, 4 bases from J; junction bases outside gene matches: 4. Via the germline V gene, CDR1 is MGHRA and CDR2 YSYEKL.